Listed below are T cell receptor beta chains from one sample, sequenced in a study of shared clonotypes between healthy human individuals. Produced via immunoSEQ multiplex PCR; TCRdb's table is partial and in-frame only. The sample contains approximately 1,500,000 clones, nearly 99% of which appear only once. Sample: naive CD4+ T cells sorted from blood. The receptors come from a man aged 25 to 40 in good health. Each CDR3 is given with its conserved first and last residue. Each record gives: J gene, clone size, CDR3 length, D gene, V gene, CDR3 protein, CDR3 DNA. D genes are given only for firm matches. Rows may omit the clone size; those that give it use once, few, many or a size class.

TRBJ1-1 - 14 - TRBV28 CASSLVVGRSEAFF TGTGCCAGCAGTTTGGTGGTAGGACGATCTGAAGCTTTCTTT
TRBJ1-5 - 16 - TRBV6-1 CASSEAWGALGQPQHF TGTGCCAGCAGTGAAGCTTGGGGGGCACTGGGTCAGCCCCAGCATTTT
TRBJ2-7 - 13 - TRBV10-1 CASSAEPDYEQYF TGCGCCAGCAGTGCTGAACCGGACTACGAGCAGTACTTC
TRBJ2-2 - 20 TRBD2 TRBV19 CASSMGFKWTSGVNTGELFF TGTGCCAGTAGTATGGGGTTCAAGTGGACTAGCGGGGTTAACACCGGGGAGCTGTTTTTT
TRBJ2-1 - 15 - TRBV5-1 CASKTTSSSYNEQFF TGCGCCAGTAAGACGACTTCCAGCTCCTACAATGAGCAGTTCTTC
TRBJ2-1 - 13 - TRBV15 CATSRDPYNEQFF TGTGCCACCAGCAGAGATCCCTACAATGAGCAGTTCTTC
TRBJ1-2 - 13 - TRBV27 CASSFRPGGGYTF TGTGCCAGCAGTTTTAGGCCAGGAGGTGGCTACACCTTC
TRBJ2-7 - 13 - TRBV19 CASRPAPPDEQYF TGTGCCAGTAGACCGGCTCCACCGGACGAGCAGTACTTC
TRBJ2-3 - 15 - TRBV7-9 CASSWVQSGTDTQYF TGTGCCAGCAGTTGGGTGCAGTCGGGCACAGATACGCAGTATTTT
TRBJ2-1 - 17 TRBD2 TRBV7-9 CASSQHLSGRAHNEQFF TGTGCCAGCAGCCAACACCTAAGCGGGAGGGCCCACAATGAGCAGTTCTTC
TRBJ2-7 - 15 - TRBV28 CASRPSSLFSYEQYF TGTGCCAGCAGGCCCTCCTCGTTGTTCAGCTACGAGCAGTACTTC
TRBJ2-2 once 13 - TRBV5-6 CASSQTWGGELFF TGTGCCAGCAGCCAAACTTGGGGCGGGGAGCTGTTTTTT
TRBJ2-1 once 16 TRBD2 TRBV9 CASSVVPSGSYNEQFF TGTGCCAGCAGCGTAGTCCCTAGCGGGAGTTACAATGAGCAGTTCTTC